This TCR beta chain came from a study of CXCR3-negative and CXCR3-positive naive CD8 T cells (dated by TCRdb to between 2019 and 2020). About the investigation overall: In total, roughly 140 million TRB reads were obtained, which works out to roughly 1.5 +/- 0.3 million reads per library. The diversity and physicochemical repertoire analyses included about a dozen donors pooled from two independent experiments. The TRBV-TRBJ cluster analysis covered naive subsets from about five donors and memory cells from 3 donors. What the authors observed across the whole study: Freshly isolated PBMCs were used for most assays because CXCR3 expression went down partially after cryopreservation. Comparably high repertoire diversity was found in both naive subsets, whereas much lower repertoire diversity was found in memory CD8+ T cells. Because surface CD5, which is linked to self-reactivity in mice, was comparable between the naive subsets, TCR interaction strength was also inferred from TRB CDR3 physicochemical properties. TRBV-TRBJ usage was similar between naive CXCR3-negative and CXCR3-positive cells from the same donor, while memory cells showed distinct patterns. Compared with CXCR3-negative naive cells, CXCR3-positive naive cells had TRB CDR3s with higher hydrophobicity (lower Kidera factor 4), lower energy, and higher strength and volume indices.

In regard to this clonotype: Its antigen is still unknown.

Sequencing took place on a NextSeq 550. The Human TCR Profiling Kit (MiLaboratory) was used to prepare UMI-labeled 5' RACE TRB cDNA libraries. The full amount of extracted RNA was used for cDNA synthesis, and the full amount of resulting cDNA was used for PCR amplification. Libraries were prepared in parallel using an identical number of PCR cycles. The paper's processing steps were these. MIGEC and MiXCR extracted about 50,000 +/- 10,000 unique UMI-labeled TRB cDNA molecules per library, requiring at least two reads per UMI. Each library averaged about 37,000 +/- 9,700 functional in-frame TRB CDR3 nucleotide clonotypes without stop codons. After downsampling to 5000 UMI-labeled TRB molecules per sample, diversity metrics, including normalized Shannon-Wiener and Chao1, were computed in VDJtools. VDJtools computed clonotype-size-weighted physicochemical properties of the central five CDR3 residues: interaction energy, strength, volume and Kidera factor 4. The reads, reprocessed by TCRdb, yield one row per CDR3 protein sequence and no DNA. These V and J calls derive from TCRdb rather than the authors' analysis. The record for this sample contains 130,000 or so distinct CDR3 sequences. The ten largest clonotypes hold 0.41% of the sample.

The germline V gene (reference sequence) sets CDR1 to DFQATT and CDR2 to SNEGSKA. The CDR3 sequence holds 14 residues, the cysteine and phenylalanine included. A DNA sequence was not provided. Each CD8+ T cell subset was flow-sorted in triplicate, with roughly 300,000 cells per subset placed directly into RLT lysis buffer. To keep memory contaminants out, a stringent definition of naive CD8+ T cells was applied: CD45RO-CCR7+CD27+CD95-. Using standard density gradient centrifugation, peripheral blood mononuclear cells were isolated from buffy coats. A FACSAria III was used to flow-sort naive CD8+ T cells into CXCR3-negative and CXCR3-positive populations. Total RNA was extracted from sorted cells with an RNeasy Mini Kit.

Sequencing used naive CXCR3+ CD8+ T cells from blood. The cell subset or site label here, explained by the study, means: CD45RO-CCR7+CD27+CD95- naive CD8+ T cells expressing CXCR3 (TNR3+). The receptor comes from a human donor in good health. Some clones in this sample may be carry-over from other donors' samples. In this chain, TRBV20-1 is recombined with TRBJ2-7; TCRdb gives TRBD2 as the D gene, but with no DNA this cannot be confirmed. The CDR3 in this case is CSARAPSRSYEQYF.